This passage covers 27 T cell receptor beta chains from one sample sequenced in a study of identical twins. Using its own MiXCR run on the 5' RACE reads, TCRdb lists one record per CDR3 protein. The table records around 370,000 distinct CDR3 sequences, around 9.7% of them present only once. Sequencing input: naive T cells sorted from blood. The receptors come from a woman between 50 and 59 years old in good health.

The DNA for the CDR3 is TGCGCCAGCAGCTTGGATAGCCTGGGCGAGCAGTACTTC. As protein: CASSLDSLGEQYF. V and J are TRBV5-1 and TRBJ2-7; D not resolved. This CDR3 is built from 13 residues. V lost 0 bases, J lost 6 bases, and 10 bases lay in between. From germline, CDR1 is SGHRS and CDR2 YFSETQ.

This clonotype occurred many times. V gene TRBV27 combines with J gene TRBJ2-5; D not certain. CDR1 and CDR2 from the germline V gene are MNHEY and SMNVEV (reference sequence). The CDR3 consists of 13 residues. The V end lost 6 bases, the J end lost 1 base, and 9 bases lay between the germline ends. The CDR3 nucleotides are TGTGCCAGCAGCCGGACCCTCCAAGAGACCCAGTACTTC. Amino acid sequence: CASSRTLQETQYF.

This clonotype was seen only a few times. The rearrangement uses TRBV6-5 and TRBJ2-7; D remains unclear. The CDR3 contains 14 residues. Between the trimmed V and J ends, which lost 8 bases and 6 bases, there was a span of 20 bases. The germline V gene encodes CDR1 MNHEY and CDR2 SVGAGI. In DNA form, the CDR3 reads TGTGCCAGCCAATCGTTGGGCAACACCTTCGAGCAGTACTTC. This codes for CASQSLGNTFEQYF.

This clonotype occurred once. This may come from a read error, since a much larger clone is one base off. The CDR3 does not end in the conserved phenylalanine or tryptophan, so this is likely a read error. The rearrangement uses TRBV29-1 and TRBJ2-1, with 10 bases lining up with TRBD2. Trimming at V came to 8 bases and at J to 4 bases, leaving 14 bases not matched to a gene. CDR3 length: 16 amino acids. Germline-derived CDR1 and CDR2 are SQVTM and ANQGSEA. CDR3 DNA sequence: TGCAGCACCTTGAGGGCTCTAGCGGGAGTTTACAATGAGCAGTTCATC. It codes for CSTLRALAGVYNEQFI.

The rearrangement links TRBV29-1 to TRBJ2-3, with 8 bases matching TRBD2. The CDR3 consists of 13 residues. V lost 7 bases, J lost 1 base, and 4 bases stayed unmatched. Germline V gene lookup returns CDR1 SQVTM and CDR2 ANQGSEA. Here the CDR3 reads CSGGTSGTDTQYF. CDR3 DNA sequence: TGCAGCGGTGGGACTAGTGGCACAGATACGCAGTATTTT.

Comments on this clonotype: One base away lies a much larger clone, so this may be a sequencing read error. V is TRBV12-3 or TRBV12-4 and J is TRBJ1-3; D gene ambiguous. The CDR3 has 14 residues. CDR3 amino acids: CASSFSGSGNTVYF. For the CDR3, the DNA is TGTGCCAGCAGTTTTTCAGGTTCCGGAAACACCGTATATTTT.

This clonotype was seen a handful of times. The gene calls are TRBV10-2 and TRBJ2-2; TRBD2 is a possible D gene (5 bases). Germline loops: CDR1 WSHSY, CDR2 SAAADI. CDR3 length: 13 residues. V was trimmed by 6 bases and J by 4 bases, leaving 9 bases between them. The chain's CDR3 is CASRPRATGELFF. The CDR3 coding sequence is TGCGCCAGCAGACCGAGGGCCACCGGGGAGCTGTTTTTT.

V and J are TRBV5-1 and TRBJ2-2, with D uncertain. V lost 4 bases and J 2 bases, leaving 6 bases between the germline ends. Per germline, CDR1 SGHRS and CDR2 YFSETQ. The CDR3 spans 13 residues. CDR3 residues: CASSMTNTGELFF. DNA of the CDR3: TGCGCCAGCAGCATGACCAACACCGGGGAGCTGTTTTTT.

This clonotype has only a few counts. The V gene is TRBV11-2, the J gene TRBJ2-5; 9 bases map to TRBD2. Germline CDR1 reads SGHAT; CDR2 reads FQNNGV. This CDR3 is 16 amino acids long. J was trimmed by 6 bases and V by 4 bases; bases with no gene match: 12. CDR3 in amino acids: CASSSPISGSWQTQYF. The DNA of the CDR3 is TGTGCCAGCAGCTCGCCCATTAGCGGGAGTTGGCAGACCCAGTACTTC.

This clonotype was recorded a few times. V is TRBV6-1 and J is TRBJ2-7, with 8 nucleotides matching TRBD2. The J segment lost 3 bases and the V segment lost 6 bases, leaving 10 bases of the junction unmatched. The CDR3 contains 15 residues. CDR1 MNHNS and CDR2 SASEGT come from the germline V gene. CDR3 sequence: CASRGPGGAYYEQYV. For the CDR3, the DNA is TGTGCCAGCAGAGGACCGGGGGGGGCTTACTACGAGCAGTACGTC.

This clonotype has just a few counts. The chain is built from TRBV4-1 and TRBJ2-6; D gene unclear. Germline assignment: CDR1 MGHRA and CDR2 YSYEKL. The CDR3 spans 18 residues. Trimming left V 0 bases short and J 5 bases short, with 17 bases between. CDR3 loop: CASSQEKAGSNRANVLTF. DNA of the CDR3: TGCGCCAGCAGCCAAGAAAAGGCAGGATCAAACAGGGCCAACGTCCTGACTTTC.

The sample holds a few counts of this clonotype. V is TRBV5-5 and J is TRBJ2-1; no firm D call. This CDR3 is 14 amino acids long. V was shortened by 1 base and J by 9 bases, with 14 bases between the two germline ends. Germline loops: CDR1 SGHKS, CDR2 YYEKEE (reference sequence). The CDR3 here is CASSLRGGLTEQFF. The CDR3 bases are TGTGCCAGCAGCTTGCGAGGCGGATTAACTGAGCAGTTCTTC.

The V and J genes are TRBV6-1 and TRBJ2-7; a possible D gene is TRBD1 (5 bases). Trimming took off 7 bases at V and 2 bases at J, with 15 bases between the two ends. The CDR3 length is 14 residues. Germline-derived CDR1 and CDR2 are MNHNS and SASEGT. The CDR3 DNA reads TGTGCCAGCAATGACCAGGGCAAAGCCTACGAGCAGTACGTC. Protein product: CASNDQGKAYEQYV.

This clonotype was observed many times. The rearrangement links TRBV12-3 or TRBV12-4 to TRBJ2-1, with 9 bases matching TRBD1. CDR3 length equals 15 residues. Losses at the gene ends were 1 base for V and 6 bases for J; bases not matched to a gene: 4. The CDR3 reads CASSLGTGEFNEQFF. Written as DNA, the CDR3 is TGTGCCAGCAGTTTAGGGACAGGGGAATTCAATGAGCAGTTCTTC.

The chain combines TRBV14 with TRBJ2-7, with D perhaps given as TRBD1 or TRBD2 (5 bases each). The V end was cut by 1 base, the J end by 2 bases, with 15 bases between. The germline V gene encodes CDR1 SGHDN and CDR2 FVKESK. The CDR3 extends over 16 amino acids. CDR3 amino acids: CASSQGLSGTTYEQYF. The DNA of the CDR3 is TGTGCCAGCAGCCAAGGTCTTTCCGGGACGACCTACGAGCAGTACTTC.

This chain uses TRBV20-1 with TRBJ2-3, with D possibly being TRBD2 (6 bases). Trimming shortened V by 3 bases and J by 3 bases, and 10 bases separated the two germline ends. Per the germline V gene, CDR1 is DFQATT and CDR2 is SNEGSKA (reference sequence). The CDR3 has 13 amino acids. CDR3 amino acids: CSASVSGTDTQYF. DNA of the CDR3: TGCAGTGCTAGTGTTAGCGGAACAGATACGCAGTATTTT.

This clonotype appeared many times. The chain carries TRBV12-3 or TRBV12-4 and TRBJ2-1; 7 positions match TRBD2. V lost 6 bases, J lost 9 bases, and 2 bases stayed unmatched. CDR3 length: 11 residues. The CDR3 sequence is CASSPGGEQFF. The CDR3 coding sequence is TGTGCCAGCAGCCCGGGGGGTGAGCAGTTCTTC.

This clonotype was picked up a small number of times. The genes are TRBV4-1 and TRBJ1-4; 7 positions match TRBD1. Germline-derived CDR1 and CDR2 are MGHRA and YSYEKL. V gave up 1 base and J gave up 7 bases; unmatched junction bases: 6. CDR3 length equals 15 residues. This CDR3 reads CASSQGQGVGEKLFF. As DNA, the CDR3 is TGCGCCAGCAGCCAAGGACAGGGAGTGGGTGAAAAACTGTTTTTT.

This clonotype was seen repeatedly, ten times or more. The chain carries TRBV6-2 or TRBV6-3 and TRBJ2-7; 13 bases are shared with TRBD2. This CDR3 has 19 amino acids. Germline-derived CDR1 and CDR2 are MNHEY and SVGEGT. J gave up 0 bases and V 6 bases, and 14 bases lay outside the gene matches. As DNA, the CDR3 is TGTGCCAGCAGCCCCTGGGGACTAGCGGGAAGAGTCCGCTCCTACGAGCAGTACTTC. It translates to CASSPWGLAGRVRSYEQYF.

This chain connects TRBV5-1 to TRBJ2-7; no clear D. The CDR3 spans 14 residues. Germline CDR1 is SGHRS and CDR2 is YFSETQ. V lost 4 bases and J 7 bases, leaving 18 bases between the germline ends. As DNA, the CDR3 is TGCGCCAGCAGCCCAATGGTGGATTCGGAAGAGCAGTACTTC. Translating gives CASSPMVDSEEQYF.

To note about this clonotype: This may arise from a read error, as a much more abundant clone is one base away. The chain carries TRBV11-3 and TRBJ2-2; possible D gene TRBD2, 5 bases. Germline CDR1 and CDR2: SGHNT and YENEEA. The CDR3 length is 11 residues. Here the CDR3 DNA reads TGTGCCAGCAGACAGACCGGGGAGCCGTTTTTT. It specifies CASRQTGEPFF.

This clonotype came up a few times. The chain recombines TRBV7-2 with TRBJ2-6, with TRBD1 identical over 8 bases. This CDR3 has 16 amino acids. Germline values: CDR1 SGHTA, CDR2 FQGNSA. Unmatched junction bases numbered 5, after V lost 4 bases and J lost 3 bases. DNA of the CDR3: TGTGCCAGCAGCTCAGGGGGCTGGGTTGGGGCCAACGTCCTGACTTTC. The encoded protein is CASSSGGWVGANVLTF.

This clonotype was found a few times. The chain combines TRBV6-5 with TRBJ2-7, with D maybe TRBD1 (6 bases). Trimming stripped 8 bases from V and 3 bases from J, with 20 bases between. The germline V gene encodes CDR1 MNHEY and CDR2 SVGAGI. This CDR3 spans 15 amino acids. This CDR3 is CASCPLSGTLYEQYV. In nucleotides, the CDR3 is TGTGCCAGCTGCCCGCTTTCCGGGACACTCTACGAGCAGTACGTC.

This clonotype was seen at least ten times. This CDR3 is CATSDAQITNTGELFF. CDR3 DNA sequence: TGTGCCACCAGTGACGCCCAGATCACGAACACCGGGGAGCTGTTTTTT. The chain couples TRBV24-1 to TRBJ2-2; D is unresolved. Trimming removed 4 bases at V and 0 bases at J, with 11 bases between. From germline, CDR1 is KGHDR and CDR2 SFDVKD. The CDR3 is made up of 16 amino acids.

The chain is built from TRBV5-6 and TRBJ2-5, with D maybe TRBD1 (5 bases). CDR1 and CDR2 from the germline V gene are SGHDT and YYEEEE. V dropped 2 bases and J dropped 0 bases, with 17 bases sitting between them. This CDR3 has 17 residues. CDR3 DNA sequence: TGTGCCAGCAGCTTTCTTCGGCCAGGGCGGAACCAAGAGACCCAGTACTTC. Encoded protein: CASSFLRPGRNQETQYF.

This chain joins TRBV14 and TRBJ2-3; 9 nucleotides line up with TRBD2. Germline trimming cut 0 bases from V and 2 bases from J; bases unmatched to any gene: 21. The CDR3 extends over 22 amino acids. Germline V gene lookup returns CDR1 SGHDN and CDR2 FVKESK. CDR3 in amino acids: CASSQDPARLAEYPEFTDTQYF. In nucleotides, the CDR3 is TGTGCCAGCAGCCAAGATCCCGCCCGACTAGCGGAATATCCCGAGTTCACAGATACGCAGTATTTT.

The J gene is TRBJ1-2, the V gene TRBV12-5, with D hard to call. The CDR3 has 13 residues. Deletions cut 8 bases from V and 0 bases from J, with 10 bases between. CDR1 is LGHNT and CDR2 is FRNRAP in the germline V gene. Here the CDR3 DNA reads TGTGCTAGTTCAGAGGTACCTAACTATGGCTACACCTTC. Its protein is CASSEVPNYGYTF.